This TCR beta chain came from a study of T cells of healthy individuals. At least ten counts were recorded for this clonotype. The CDR3 runs to 16 residues. CDR1 is KGHDR and CDR2 is SFDVKD in the germline V gene. Unmatched junction bases numbered 5, after V lost 2 bases and J lost 2 bases. TCRdb reanalysed the 5' RACE reads using MiXCR and keeps one entry per CDR3 protein. Of over 95,000 distinct CDR3 sequences listed, 17% are singletons. The clonotype originates from a human donor in good health. The chain has TRBV24-1 and TRBJ2-1, with TRBD2 identical over 7 bases. The CDR3 DNA reads TGTGCCACCAGTGATTGGCGCGGGGGTGCCTACAATGAGCAGTTCTTC. Translating gives CATSDWRGGAYNEQFF.